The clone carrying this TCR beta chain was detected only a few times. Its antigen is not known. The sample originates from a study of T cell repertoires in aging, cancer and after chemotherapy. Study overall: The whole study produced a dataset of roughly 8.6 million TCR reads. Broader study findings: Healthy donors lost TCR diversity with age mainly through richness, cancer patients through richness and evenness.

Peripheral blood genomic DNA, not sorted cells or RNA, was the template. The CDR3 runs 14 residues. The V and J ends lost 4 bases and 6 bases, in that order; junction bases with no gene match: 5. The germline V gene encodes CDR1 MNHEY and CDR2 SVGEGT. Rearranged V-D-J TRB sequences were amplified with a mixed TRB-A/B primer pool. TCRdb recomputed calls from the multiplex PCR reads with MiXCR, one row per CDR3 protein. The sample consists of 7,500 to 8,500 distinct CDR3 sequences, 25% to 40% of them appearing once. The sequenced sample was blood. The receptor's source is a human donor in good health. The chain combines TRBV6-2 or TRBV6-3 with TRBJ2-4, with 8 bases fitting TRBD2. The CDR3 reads CASSSSGGLNIQYF. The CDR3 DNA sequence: TGTGCCAGCAGTTCCAGCGGGGGCCTAAACATTCAGTACTTC.